This T cell receptor beta chain was identified during a study of cytomegalovirus exposure and HLA in healthy donors. At the level of the study: Of some 410 genotyped donors, roughly 80% grouped in the Caucasian-associated ancestry cluster.

The CDR3 is made up of 15 amino acids. The germline CDR1 and CDR2 sequences are KGHSH and LQKENI. The germline V and J ends were trimmed by 3 bases and 6 bases, with 18 bases remaining between them. This clone was detected once. Its antigen is still unknown. General study results and limits: Near-uniform donor sequencing depth was presumed by presence/absence analyses. Cytomegalovirus association was assigned to 150 to 200 TCR beta chains.

The PCR was carried out with 60 Vbeta primers and 13 Jbeta primers. Clones were read by immunoSEQ multiplex PCR, and TCRdb kept only the in-frame ones, dropping some. The data show around 150,000 clones, 77% seen once. The gene calls are TRBV18 and TRBJ2-7; the D gene is possibly TRBD1 (5 bases). Material for sequencing was PBMCs. This receptor was identified in a woman aged 40 to 50 in good health and CMV-seropositive. DNA of the CDR3: TGTGCCAGCTCACCGGAGTATAGTAGACAGTCCGAGCAGTACTTC. Translation gives CASSPEYSRQSEQYF.